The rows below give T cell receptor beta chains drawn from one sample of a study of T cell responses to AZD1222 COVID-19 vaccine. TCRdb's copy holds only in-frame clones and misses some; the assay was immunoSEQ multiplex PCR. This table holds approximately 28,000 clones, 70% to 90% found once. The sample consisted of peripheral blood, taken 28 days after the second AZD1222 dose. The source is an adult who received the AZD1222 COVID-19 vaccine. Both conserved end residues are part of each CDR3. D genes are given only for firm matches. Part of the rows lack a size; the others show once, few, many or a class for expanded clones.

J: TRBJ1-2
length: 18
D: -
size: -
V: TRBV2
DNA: TGTGCCAGCAAGATCAGCGGGACGGGGGCCTCTACCAACTATGGCTACACCTTC
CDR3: CASKISGTGASTNYGYTF

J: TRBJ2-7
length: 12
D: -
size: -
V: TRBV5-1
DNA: TGCGCCAGCAGCCCCTCCGGTTACGAGCAGTACTTC
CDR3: CASSPSGYEQYF

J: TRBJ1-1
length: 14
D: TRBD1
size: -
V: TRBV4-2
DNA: TGTGCCAGCAGCTTTCGACAGGGGAACACTGAAGCTTTCTTT
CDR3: CASSFRQGNTEAFF

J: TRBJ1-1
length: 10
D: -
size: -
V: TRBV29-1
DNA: TGCAGCGTAAGGACGGCTCAAGCTTTCTTT
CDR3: CSVRTAQAFF

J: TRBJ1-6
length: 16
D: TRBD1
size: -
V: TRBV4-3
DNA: TGCGCCAGCAGCCAAGATTCGGACAGGGATAATTCACCCCTCCACTTT
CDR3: CASSQDSDRDNSPLHF

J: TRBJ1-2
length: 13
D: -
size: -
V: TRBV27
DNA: TGTGCCAGCAGTACCACCGGGTCCTATGGCTACACCTTC
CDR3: CASSTTGSYGYTF

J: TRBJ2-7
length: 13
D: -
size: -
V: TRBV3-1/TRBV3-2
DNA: TGTGCCAGCAGCCAATTGGGTTCCTACGAGCAGTACTTC
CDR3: CASSQLGSYEQYF

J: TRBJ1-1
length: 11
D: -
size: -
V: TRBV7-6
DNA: TGTGCCAGCAGCCTAAACACTGAAGCTTTCTTT
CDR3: CASSLNTEAFF

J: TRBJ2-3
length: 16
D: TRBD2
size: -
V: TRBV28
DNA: TGTGCCAGCAGTTCCTCGGGACTAGCCTTCTCGGGGTGGCAGTATTTT
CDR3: CASSSSGLAFSGWQYF

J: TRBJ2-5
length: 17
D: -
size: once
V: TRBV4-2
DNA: TGTGCCAGCAGCCAAGATTCTAATCGGGGCCACCAAGAGACCCAGTACTTC
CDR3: CASSQDSNRGHQETQYF

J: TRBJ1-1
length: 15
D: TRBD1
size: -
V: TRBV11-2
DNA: TGTGCCAGCAGCCCAACTTACGGGACAGACACTGAAGCTTTCTTT
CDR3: CASSPTYGTDTEAFF

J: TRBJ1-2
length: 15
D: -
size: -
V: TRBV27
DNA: TGTGCCAGCAGTTTTGGTGTGGGCAGGGGCTATGGCTACACCTTC
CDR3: CASSFGVGRGYGYTF

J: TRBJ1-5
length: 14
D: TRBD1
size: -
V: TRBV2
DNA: TGTGCCAGCAGTCCCCGACAGGGTTTTCAGCCCCAGCATTTT
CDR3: CASSPRQGFQPQHF

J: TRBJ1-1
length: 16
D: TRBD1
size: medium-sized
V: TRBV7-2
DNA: TGTGCCAGCAGCACAGGGGTTGGGGGTTGGAACACTGAAGCTTTCTTT
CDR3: CASSTGVGGWNTEAFF

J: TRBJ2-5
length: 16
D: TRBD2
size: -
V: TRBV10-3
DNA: TGTGCCATCAGTGAGTCTTGGCCTAGCGGGCAAGAGACCCAGTACTTC
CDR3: CAISESWPSGQETQYF

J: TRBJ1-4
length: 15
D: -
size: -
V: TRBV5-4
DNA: TGTGCCAGCAGCCGGGCCGGGGCAACTAATGAAAAACTGTTTTTT
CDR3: CASSRAGATNEKLFF

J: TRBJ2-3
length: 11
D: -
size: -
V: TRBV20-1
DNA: TGCGGGGCAGGCCGTACAGATACGCAGTATTTT
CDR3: CGAGRTDTQYF

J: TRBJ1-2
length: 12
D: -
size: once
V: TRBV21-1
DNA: TGTGCCTGGAGAGGGGACGGCTATGGCTACACCTTC
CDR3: CAWRGDGYGYTF

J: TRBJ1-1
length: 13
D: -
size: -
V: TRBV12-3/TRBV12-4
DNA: TGTGCCAGCAGTTTACTAGGACCCACTGAAGCTTTCTTT
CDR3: CASSLLGPTEAFF

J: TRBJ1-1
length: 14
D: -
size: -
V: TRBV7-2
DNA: TGTGCCAGCAGCTTAGTCAACTACAACACTGAAGCTTTCTTT
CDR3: CASSLVNYNTEAFF

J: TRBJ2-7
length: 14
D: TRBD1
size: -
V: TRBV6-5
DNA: TGTGCCAGCTCGAGGGGACAGGGAATTGGTGAGCAGTACTTC
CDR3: CASSRGQGIGEQYF

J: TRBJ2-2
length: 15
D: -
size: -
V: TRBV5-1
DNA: TGCGCCAGCAGCTTGGCCGGCCAGCCCACCGGGGAGCTGTTTTTT
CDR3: CASSLAGQPTGELFF

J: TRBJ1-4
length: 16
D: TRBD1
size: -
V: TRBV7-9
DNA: TGTGCCAGCAGCCCCCTACCGGGACAGCCTAATGAAAAACTGTTTTTT
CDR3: CASSPLPGQPNEKLFF

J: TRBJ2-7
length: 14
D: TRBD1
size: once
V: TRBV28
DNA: TGTGCCAGCACCGTTGGACAGGGAACATACGAGCAGTACTTC
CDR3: CASTVGQGTYEQYF

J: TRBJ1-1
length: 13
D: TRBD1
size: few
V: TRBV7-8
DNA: TGTGCCAGCACCAGGACAGGTCCCACTGAAGCTTTCTTT
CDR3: CASTRTGPTEAFF

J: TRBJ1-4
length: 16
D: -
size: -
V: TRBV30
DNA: TGTGCCTCCGTAGGATCCGGTGTCCCAACTAATGAAAAACTGTTTTTT
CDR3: CASVGSGVPTNEKLFF

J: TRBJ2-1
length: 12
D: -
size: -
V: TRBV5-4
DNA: TGTGCCAGCTGGGGGGTTGGCAATGAGCAGTTCTTC
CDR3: CASWGVGNEQFF

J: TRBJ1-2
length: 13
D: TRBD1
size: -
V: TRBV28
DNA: TGTGCCAGCAGACAGGGGGCTTCTTATGGCTACACCTTC
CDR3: CASRQGASYGYTF

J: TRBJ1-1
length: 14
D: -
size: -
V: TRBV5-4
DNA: TGTGCCAGCAGCTCCCCAGGGCAGAACACTGAAGCTTTCTTT
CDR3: CASSSPGQNTEAFF

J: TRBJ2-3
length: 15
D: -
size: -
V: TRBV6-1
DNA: TGTGCCAGCAGTGAACATGGCGGAATCACAGATACGCAGTATTTT
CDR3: CASSEHGGITDTQYF

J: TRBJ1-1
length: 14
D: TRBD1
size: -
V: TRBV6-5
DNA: TGTGCCAGCAGTTACCGACAGGGGAACACTGAAGCTTTCTTT
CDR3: CASSYRQGNTEAFF

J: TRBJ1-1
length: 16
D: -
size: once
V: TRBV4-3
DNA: TGCGCCAGCAGCCAAGATACCCCGGACCGGAACACTGAAGCTTTCTTT
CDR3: CASSQDTPDRNTEAFF

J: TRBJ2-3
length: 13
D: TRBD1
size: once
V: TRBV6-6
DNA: TGTGCCAGCAGTTTCACAGGGGCGAATACGCAGTATTTT
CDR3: CASSFTGANTQYF

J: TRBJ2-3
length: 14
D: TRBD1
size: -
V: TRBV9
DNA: TGTGCCAGCAGCCTAAGGACAGGGGTAGATACGCAGTATTTT
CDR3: CASSLRTGVDTQYF

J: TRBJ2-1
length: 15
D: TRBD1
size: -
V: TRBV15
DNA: TGTGCCACCAGCAGACAGGGGGCTACGTACAATGAGCAGTTCTTC
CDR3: CATSRQGATYNEQFF

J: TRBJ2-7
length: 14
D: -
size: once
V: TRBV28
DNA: TGTGCCAGCAGTTTATCCCCGGGCTCCTACGAGCAGTACTTC
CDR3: CASSLSPGSYEQYF

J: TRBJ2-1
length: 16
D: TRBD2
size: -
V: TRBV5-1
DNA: TGCGCCAGCAGCCGGACTAGCGGGGGGTCTCACAATGAGCAGTTCTTC
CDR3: CASSRTSGGSHNEQFF

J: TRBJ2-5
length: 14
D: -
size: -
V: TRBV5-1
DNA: TGCGCCAGCAGACCCTCCGGGGCCGGAGAGACCCAGTACTTC
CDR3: CASRPSGAGETQYF

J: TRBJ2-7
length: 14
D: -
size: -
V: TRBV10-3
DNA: TGTGCCATCAGTGAAGGGGGGTTAGCTTACGAGCAGTACTTC
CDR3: CAISEGGLAYEQYF

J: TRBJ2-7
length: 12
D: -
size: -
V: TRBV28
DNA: TGTGCCAGCATGGGCCAAGCCTACGAGCAGTACTTC
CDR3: CASMGQAYEQYF

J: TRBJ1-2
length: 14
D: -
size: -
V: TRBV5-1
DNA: TGCGCCAGCAGCCAGGACAGACCGAACTATGGCTACACCTTC
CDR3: CASSQDRPNYGYTF

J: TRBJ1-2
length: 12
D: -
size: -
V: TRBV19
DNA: TGTGCCAGTAGTATGCAAAACTATGGCTACACCTTC
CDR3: CASSMQNYGYTF

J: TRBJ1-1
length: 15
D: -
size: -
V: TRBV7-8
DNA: TGTGCCAGCAGCCCTCTCAGGGCGGGGTACACTGAAGCTTTCTTT
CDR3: CASSPLRAGYTEAFF

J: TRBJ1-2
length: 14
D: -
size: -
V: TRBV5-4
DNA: TGTGCCAGCAGCTTGGCGGGGTACGGCTATGGCTACACCTTC
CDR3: CASSLAGYGYGYTF

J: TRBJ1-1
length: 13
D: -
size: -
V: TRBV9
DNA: TGTGCCAGCAGCGTACTTCTGGACACTGAAGCTTTCTTT
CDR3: CASSVLLDTEAFF

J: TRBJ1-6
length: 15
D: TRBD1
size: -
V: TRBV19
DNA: TGTGCCAGTAGTGAACGGACAGGGAGAAATTCACCCCTCCACTTT
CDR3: CASSERTGRNSPLHF

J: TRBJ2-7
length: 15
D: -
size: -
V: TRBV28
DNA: TGTGCCAGCAAGGGGGTATCTAGAGGGGGCTACGAGCAGTACTTC
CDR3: CASKGVSRGGYEQYF

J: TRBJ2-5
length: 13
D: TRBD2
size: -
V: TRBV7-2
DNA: TGTGCCAGCAGCTTAGGGTCCCGGGGGGGCCAGTACTTC
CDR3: CASSLGSRGGQYF

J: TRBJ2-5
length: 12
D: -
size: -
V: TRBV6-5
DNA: TGTGCCAGCAGAGGGGCCCAAGAGACCCAGTACTTC
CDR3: CASRGAQETQYF

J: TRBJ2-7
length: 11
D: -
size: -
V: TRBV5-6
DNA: TGTGCCAGCAGCTTGGATTACGAGCAGTACTTC
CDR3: CASSLDYEQYF

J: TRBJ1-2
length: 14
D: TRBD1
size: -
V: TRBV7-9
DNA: TGTGCCAGCAGCTTACCCGACAGGGCCTACGGCTACACCTTC
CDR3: CASSLPDRAYGYTF

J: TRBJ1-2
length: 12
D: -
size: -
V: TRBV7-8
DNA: TGTGCCAGCAGCTTAGACAACAGCCGCGGTACCTTC
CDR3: CASSLDNSRGTF

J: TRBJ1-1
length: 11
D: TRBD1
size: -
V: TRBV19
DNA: TGTGCCAGTTGGGACAGTACTGAAGCTTTCTTT
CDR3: CASWDSTEAFF

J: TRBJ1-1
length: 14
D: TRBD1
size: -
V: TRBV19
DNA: TGTGCCAGTAAGGGAGACAGGGTTATAACTGAAGCTTTCTTT
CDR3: CASKGDRVITEAFF